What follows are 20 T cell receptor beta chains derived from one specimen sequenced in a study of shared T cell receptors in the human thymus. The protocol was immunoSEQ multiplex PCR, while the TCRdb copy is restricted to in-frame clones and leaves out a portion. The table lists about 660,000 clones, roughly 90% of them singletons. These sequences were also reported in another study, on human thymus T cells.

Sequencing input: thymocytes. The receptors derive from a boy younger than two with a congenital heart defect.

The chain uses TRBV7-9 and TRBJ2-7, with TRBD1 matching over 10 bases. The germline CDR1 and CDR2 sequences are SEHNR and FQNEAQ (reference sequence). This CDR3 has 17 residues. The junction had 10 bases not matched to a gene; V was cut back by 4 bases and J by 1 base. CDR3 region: CASSSPGRTGGSYEQYF. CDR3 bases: TGTGCCAGCAGCTCACCCGGCCGGACAGGGGGTTCCTACGAGCAGTACTTC. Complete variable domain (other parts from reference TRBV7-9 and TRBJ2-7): DTGVSQNPRHKITKRGQNVTFRCDPISEHNRLYWYRQTLGQGPEFLTYFQNEAQLEKSRLLSDRFSAERPKGSFSTLEIQRTEQGDSAMYLCASSSPGRTGGSYEQYFGPGTRLTVT.

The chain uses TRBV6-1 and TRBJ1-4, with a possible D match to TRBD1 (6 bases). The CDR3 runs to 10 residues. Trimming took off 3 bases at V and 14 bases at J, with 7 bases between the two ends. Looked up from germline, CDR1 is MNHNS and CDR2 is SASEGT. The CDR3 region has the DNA TGTGCCAGCAGTGAGACAGGCCTGTTTTTT. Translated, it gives CASSETGLFF.

The CDR3 nucleotides read TGTGCCAGCAGCCAAGATTCGGGGAGTACTAGCGGATACTACAATGAGCAGTTCTTC. Protein sequence: CASSQDSGSTSGYYNEQFF. The chain has TRBV4-2 and TRBJ2-1; TRBD2 matches 8 bases. From germline, CDR1 is LGHNA and CDR2 YNFKEQ. V was clipped by 0 bases and J by 3 bases; unmatched bases: 13. The CDR3 contains 19 residues.

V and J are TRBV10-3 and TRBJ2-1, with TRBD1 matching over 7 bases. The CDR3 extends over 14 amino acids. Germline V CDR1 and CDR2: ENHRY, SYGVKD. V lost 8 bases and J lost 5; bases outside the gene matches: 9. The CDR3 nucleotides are TGTGCCATCGCGATCAGGGGGTCAAACAATGAGCAGTTCTTC. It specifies CAIAIRGSNNEQFF.

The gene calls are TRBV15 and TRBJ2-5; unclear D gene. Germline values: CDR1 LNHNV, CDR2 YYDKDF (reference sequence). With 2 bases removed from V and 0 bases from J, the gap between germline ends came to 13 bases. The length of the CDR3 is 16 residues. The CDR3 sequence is CATSRRRVQYQETQYF. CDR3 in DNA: TGTGCCACCAGCAGACGCCGGGTCCAGTACCAAGAGACCCAGTACTTC.

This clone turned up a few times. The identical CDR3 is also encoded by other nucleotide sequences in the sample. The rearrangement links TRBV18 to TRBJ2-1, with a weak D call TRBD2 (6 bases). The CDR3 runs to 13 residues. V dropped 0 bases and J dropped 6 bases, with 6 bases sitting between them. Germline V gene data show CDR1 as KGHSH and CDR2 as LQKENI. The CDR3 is CASSPPGGNEQFF. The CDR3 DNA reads TGTGCCAGCTCACCACCGGGGGGCAATGAGCAGTTCTTC.

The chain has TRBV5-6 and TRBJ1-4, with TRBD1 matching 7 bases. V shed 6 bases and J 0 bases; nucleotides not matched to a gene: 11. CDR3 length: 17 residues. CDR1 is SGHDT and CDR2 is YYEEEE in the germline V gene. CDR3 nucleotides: TGTGCCAGCAACCCTTCGAGGGGGCCTGCAACTAATGAAAAACTGTTTTTT. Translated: CASNPSRGPATNEKLFF.

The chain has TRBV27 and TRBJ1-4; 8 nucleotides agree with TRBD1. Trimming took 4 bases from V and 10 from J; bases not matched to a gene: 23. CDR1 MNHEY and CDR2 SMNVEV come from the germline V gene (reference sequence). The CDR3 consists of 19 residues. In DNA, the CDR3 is TGTGCCAGCAGTTCGACCCTTGACAGGGGACGGATAGAGGGGGGAAAACTGTTTTTT. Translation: CASSSTLDRGRIEGGKLFF.

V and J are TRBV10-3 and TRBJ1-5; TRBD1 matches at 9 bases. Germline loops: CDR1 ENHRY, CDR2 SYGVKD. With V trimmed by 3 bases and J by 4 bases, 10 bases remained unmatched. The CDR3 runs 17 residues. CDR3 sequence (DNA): TGTGCCATCAGTGAAGGGGGACGGGACAGGGTGAATCAGCCCCAGCATTTT. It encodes CAISEGGRDRVNQPQHF.

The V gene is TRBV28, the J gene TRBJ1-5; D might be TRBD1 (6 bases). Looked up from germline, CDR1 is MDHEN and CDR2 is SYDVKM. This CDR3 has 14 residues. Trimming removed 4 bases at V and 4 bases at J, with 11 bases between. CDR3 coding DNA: TGTGCCAGCAGTTCCCAGGGGTATAATCAGCCCCAGCATTTT. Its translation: CASSSQGYNQPQHF.

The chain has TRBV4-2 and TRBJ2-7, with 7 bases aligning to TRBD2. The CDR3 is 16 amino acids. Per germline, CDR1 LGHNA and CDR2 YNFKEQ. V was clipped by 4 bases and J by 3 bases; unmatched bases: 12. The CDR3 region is CASSPHTGLPNYEQYF. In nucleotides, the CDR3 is TGTGCCAGCAGCCCCCACACGGGACTACCGAACTACGAGCAGTACTTC.

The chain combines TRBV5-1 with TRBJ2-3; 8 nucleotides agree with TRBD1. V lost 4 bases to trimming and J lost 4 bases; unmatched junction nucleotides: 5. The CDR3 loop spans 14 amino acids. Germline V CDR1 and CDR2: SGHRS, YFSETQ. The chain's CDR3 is CASSPGQGPDTQYF. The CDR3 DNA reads TGCGCCAGCAGCCCCGGACAGGGACCAGATACGCAGTATTTT. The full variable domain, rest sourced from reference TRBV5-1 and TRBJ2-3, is KAGVTQTPRYLIKTRGQQVTLSCSPISGHRSVSWYQQTPGQGLQFLFEYFSETQRNKGNFPGRFSGRQFSNSRSEMNVSTLELGDSALYLCASSPGQGPDTQYFGPGTRLTVL.

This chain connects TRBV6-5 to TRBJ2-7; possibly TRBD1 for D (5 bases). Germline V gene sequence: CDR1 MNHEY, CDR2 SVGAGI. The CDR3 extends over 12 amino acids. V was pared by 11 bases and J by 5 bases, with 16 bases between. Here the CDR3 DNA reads TGTGCCGCAGGCAGCAGGGCCCACGAGCAGTACTTC. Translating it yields CAAGSRAHEQYF.

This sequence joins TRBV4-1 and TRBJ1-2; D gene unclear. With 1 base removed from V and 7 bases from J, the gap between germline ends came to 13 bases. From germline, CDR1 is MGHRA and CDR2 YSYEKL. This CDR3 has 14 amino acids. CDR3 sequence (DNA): TGCGCCAGCAGCCAAGTACCCCTTGAGGCTGGCTACACCTTC. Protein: CASSQVPLEAGYTF.

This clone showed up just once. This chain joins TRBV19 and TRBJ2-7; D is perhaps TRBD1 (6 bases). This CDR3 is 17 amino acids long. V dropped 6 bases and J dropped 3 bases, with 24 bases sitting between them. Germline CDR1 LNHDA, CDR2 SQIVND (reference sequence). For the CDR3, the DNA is TGTGCCAGTAGCACGAGCCGGGGACATCGCCCCGACTACGAGCAGTACTTC. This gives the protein CASSTSRGHRPDYEQYF.

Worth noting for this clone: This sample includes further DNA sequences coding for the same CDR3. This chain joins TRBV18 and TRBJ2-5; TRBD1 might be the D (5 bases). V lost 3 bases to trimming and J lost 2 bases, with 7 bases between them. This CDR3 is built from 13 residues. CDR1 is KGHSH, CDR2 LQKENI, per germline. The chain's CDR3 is CASSPGQQETQYF. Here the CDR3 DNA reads TGTGCCAGCTCACCTGGACAACAAGAGACCCAGTACTTC.

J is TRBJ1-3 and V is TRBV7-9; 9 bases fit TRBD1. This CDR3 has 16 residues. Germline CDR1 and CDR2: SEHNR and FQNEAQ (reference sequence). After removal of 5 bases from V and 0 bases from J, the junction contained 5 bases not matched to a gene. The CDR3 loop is CASSTDRGSSGNTIYF. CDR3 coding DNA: TGTGCCAGCAGCACGGACAGGGGATCCTCTGGAAACACCATATATTTT.

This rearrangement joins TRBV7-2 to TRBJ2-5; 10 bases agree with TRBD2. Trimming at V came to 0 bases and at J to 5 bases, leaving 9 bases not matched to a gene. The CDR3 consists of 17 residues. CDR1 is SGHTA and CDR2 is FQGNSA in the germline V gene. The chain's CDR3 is CASSLAGVSGRFETQYF. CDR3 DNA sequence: TGTGCCAGCAGCTTAGCGGGGGTTAGCGGGAGGTTTGAGACCCAGTACTTC.

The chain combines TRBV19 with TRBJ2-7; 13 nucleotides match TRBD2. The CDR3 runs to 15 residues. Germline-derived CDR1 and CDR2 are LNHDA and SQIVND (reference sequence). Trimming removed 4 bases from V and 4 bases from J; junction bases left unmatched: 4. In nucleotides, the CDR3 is TGTGCCAGTAGTAGGACTAGCGGGGGAAGATACGAGCAGTACTTC. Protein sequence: CASSRTSGGRYEQYF.

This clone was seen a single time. In DNA form, the CDR3 reads TGTGCCAGCAGATACAACAATGAGCAGTTCTTC. Protein product: CASRYNNEQFF. The genes are TRBV2 and TRBJ2-1; D gene unclear. The germline V gene encodes CDR1 SNHLY and CDR2 FYNNEI. The germline V and J ends were trimmed by 6 bases and 5 bases, with 5 bases remaining between them. The CDR3 is 11 residues long. The full variable domain, completed using reference TRBV2 and TRBJ2-1, is EPEVTQTPSHQVTQMGQEVILRCVPISNHLYFYWYRQILGQKVEFLVSFYNNEISEKSEIFDDQFSVERPDGSNFTLKIRSTKLEDSAMYFCASRYNNEQFFGPGTRLTVL.